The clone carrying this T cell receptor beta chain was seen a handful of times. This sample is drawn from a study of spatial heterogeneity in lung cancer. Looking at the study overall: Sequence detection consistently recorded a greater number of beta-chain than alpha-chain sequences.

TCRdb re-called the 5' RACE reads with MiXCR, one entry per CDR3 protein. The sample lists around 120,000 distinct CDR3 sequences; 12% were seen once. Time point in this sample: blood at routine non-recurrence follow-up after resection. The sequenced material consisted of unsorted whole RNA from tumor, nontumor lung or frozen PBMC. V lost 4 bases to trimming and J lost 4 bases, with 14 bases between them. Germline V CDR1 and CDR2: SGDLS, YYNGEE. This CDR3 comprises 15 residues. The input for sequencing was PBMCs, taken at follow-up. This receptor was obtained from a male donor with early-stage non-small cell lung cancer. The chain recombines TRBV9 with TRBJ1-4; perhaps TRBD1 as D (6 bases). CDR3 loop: CASSSRTARNEKLFF. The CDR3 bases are TGTGCCAGCAGCTCCCGGACAGCTCGTAATGAAAAACTGTTTTTT. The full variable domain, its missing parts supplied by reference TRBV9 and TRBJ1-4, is DSGVTQTPKHLITATGQRVTLRCSPRSGDLSVYWYQQSLDQGLQFLIQYYNGEERAKGNILERFSAQQFPDLHSELNLSSLELGDSALYFCASSSRTARNEKLFFGSGTQLSVL.